What follows describes a single T cell receptor beta chain. This record comes from a study of blood T cell repertoires in COVID-19. CDR1 MNHEY and CDR2 SVGAGI come from the germline V gene. The CDR3 sequence is 14 residues long. Trimming took 6 bases from V and 5 from J, leaving 15 bases between them. The repertoire was sequenced with immunoSEQ multiplex PCR; TCRdb's copy has only in-frame clones and lacks some. This sample has fewer than 300,000 clones, with about 90% found just once. The V gene is TRBV6-5, the J gene TRBJ2-3; possible D gene TRBD2, 6 bases. The TCR was taken from a woman between 45 and 60 years old with acute or convalescent COVID-19. The material sequenced was peripheral blood. The CDR3 reads CASRARGRRDTQYF. In DNA, the CDR3 is TGTGCCAGCAGAGCTCGGGGGAGAAGAGATACGCAGTATTTT.